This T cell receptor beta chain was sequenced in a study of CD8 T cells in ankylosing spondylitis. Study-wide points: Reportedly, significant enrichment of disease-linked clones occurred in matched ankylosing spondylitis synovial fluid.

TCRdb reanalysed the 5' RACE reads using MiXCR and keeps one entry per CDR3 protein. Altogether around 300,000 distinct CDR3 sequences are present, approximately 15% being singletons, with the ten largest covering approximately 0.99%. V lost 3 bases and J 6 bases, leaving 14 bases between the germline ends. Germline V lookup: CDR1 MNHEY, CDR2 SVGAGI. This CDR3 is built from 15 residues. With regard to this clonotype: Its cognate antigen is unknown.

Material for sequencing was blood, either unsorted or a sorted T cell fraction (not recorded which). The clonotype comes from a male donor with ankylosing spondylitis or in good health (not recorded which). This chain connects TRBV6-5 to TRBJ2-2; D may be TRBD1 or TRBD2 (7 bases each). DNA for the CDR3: TGTGCCAGCAGTTATCAGGGGGGGACCGCCGGGGAGCTGTTTTTT. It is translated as CASSYQGGTAGELFF.